The 30 T cell receptor beta chains in this list originate from one sample, sequenced in a study of blood T cell repertoires in COVID-19. Data came from immunoSEQ multiplex PCR; TCRdb stores just in-frame clones and leaves some out. The sample yields under 55,000 clones, around three quarters seen once. The sequenced sample consisted of peripheral blood. Source of these receptors: a man aged 70 or older with acute or convalescent COVID-19.

The J gene is TRBJ2-7, the V gene TRBV5-1; possible D gene TRBD2, 5 bases. The CDR3 totals 15 residues. Germline CDR1 SGHRS, CDR2 YFSETQ. V was cut by 2 bases and J by 5 bases, with 17 bases left in between. The CDR3 DNA sequence: TGCGCCAGCAGCTTTCTACCAGGACTCCGAAACGAGCAGTACTTC. Its translation: CASSFLPGLRNEQYF.

CDR3 DNA sequence: TGTGCCAGCTCTCACATAAGTCAGGATATGAACACTGAAGCTTTCTTT. As protein: CASSHISQDMNTEAFF. The chain links TRBV27 to TRBJ1-1, with D uncertain. Germline-derived CDR1 and CDR2 are MNHEY and SMNVEV (reference sequence). Trimming stripped 8 bases from V and 0 bases from J, with 19 bases between. The length of the CDR3 is 16 residues.

The chain combines TRBV6-5 with TRBJ2-1; a possible D gene is TRBD1 (8 bases). Germline lookup yields CDR1 MNHEY and CDR2 SVGAGI. V lost 2 bases and J lost 1, with 12 bases in between. There are 16 residues in the CDR3. DNA for the CDR3: TGTGCCAGCAGTTACAACAGGGGGGGGTCCTACAATGAGCAGTTCTTC. It codes for CASSYNRGGSYNEQFF.

The V call is TRBV7-8, the J call TRBJ2-1; 13 nucleotides line up with TRBD2. V lost 5 bases, J lost 8 bases, and 15 bases stayed unmatched. Germline CDR1 is SGHVS and CDR2 is FQNEAQ. The CDR3 spans 18 residues. CDR3 DNA: TGTGCCAGCAGCAATCCTGCTACTAGCGGGGGGGCCATGGATGAGCAGTTCTTC. This sequence encodes CASSNPATSGGAMDEQFF.

The chain uses TRBV30 and TRBJ2-7, with unresolved D. Trimming pared 3 bases from V and 4 bases from J, leaving 10 bases between. This CDR3 spans 12 amino acids. CDR1 GTSNPN and CDR2 SVGIG come from the germline V gene (reference sequence). The DNA for the CDR3 is TGTGCCTGGAGGGAGAGAGGTTACGAGCAGTACTTC. This sequence encodes CAWRERGYEQYF.

This clone was recorded only once. The chain uses TRBV3-1 (or the pseudogene TRBV3-2) and TRBJ1-5; maybe TRBD1 (6 bases). The ends were cut back, 2 bases at V and 4 bases at J, with 9 bases in the middle. Germline CDR1 reads LGHDT; CDR2 reads YNNKEL (reference sequence). The CDR3 covers 14 residues. The CDR3 bases are TGTGCCAGCAGCCAACAGGGGACGAATCAGCCCCAGCATTTT. Its translation is CASSQQGTNQPQHF.

This clone was observed a single time. The chain's CDR3 is CASSTDRHYEQYF. CDR3 coding DNA: TGTGCCAGTAGTACGGACAGGCACTACGAGCAGTACTTC. This chain connects TRBV19 to TRBJ2-7; 7 bases map to TRBD1. This CDR3 is 13 amino acids long. Germline-derived CDR1 and CDR2 are LNHDA and SQIVND (reference sequence). V lost 4 bases and J lost 3; bases outside the gene matches: 3.

The V call is TRBV5-5, the J call TRBJ2-1; 9 bases agree with TRBD2. CDR3 size: 15 residues. With V trimmed by 4 bases and J by 6 bases, 8 bases remained unmatched. Germline V gives CDR1 SGHKS, CDR2 YYEKEE (reference sequence). As DNA, the CDR3 is TGTGCCAGCAGCCCCAGCGGGGGGTTTTTCAATGAGCAGTTCTTC. This translates into CASSPSGGFFNEQFF.

The genes are TRBV11-3 and TRBJ2-1, with 11 bases matching TRBD2. Germline values: CDR1 SGHNT, CDR2 YENEEA. CDR3 size: 16 residues. J was trimmed by 9 bases and V by 3 bases; bases with no gene match: 10. CDR3 coding DNA: TGTGCCAGCAGCTTCTCCCTAGCGGGGGGACTGGGTGAGCAGTTCTTC. As protein: CASSFSLAGGLGEQFF.

This rearrangement joins TRBV4-3 to TRBJ2-1; TRBD2 agrees at 10 bases. Looked up from germline, CDR1 is LGHNA and CDR2 is YSLEER. CDR3 size: 15 residues. V lost 5 bases and J lost 4; bases outside the gene matches: 5. CDR3 sequence (DNA): TGCGCCAGCAGCTCGGCTAGCGGGAGTTACAATGAGCAGTTCTTC. Amino acids: CASSSASGSYNEQFF.

V and J are TRBV5-1 and TRBJ2-5; maybe TRBD2 (6 bases). This CDR3 comprises 13 residues. CDR1 and CDR2 (germline): SGHRS, YFSETQ. The ends were cut back, 4 bases at V and 7 bases at J, with 14 bases in the middle. CDR3 coding DNA: TGCGCCAGCAGCCCCCGGGCCGGGGGGACCCAGTACTTC. This sequence encodes CASSPRAGGTQYF.

The rearrangement joins TRBV12-3 or TRBV12-4 to TRBJ2-2; weak D call: TRBD2 (6 bases). The CDR3 runs to 13 residues. Between the trimmed V and J ends, which lost 2 bases and 6 bases, there was a span of 7 bases. The CDR3 region is CASSLRGSGELFF. In DNA form, the CDR3 reads TGTGCCAGCAGTTTACGGGGGTCCGGGGAGCTGTTTTTT.

This clone showed up just a few times. The same CDR3 is also encoded by other DNA sequences in this sample. CDR3 in amino acids: CASRRTGEETQYF. The DNA for the CDR3 is TGCGCCAGCAGGAGGACAGGGGAAGAGACCCAGTACTTC. The chain combines TRBV5-1 with TRBJ2-5; 9 bases map to TRBD1. Per germline, CDR1 SGHRS and CDR2 YFSETQ. V lost 5 bases, J lost 3 bases, and 2 bases stayed unmatched. This CDR3 has 13 amino acids. Full variable domain (outside the CDR3, taken from reference TRBV5-1 and TRBJ2-5): KAGVTQTPRYLIKTRGQQVTLSCSPISGHRSVSWYQQTPGQGLQFLFEYFSETQRNKGNFPGRFSGRQFSNSRSEMNVSTLELGDSALYLCASRRTGEETQYFGPGTRLLVL.

The V call is TRBV6-2 or TRBV6-3, the J call TRBJ2-5, with 7 positions matching TRBD2. V lost 5 bases to trimming and J lost 3 bases; unmatched junction nucleotides: 6. CDR1 is MNHEY and CDR2 is SVGEGT in the germline V gene. The CDR3 spans 14 residues. The DNA of the CDR3 is TGTGCCAGCAGTCAAGGCGGGGGAGAAGAGACCCAGTACTTC. Translation gives CASSQGGGEETQYF.

The chain couples TRBV11-3 to TRBJ2-3, with D uncertain. V was pared by 8 bases and J by 5 bases, with 8 bases between. In germline, CDR1 is SGHNT, CDR2 YENEEA. CDR3 size: 11 residues. The CDR3 nucleotides read TGTGCCAGCGGGCACGGAGATACGCAGTATTTT. Translation gives CASGHGDTQYF.

The J gene is TRBJ2-5, the V gene TRBV2, with unresolved D. The CDR3 is 12 amino acids. V was cut by 5 bases and J by 1 base, with 5 bases left in between. Looked up from germline, CDR1 is SNHLY and CDR2 is FYNNEI. The CDR3 protein is CASSQVQETQYF. The CDR3 bases are TGTGCCAGCAGTCAGGTCCAAGAGACCCAGTACTTC.

The table lists this clone with a few counts. The chain recombines TRBV7-2 with TRBJ2-7; 7 nucleotides match TRBD2. The CDR3 runs to 18 residues. The V gene end was trimmed by 2 bases and the J gene end by 0 bases; junction bases not matched to a gene: 13. Germline CDR1 reads SGHTA; CDR2 reads FQGNSA. CDR3 DNA: TGTGCCAGCAGCTTACGGTCCTCGGTCAGCGGGGTCTCCTACGAGCAGTACTTC. Residues: CASSLRSSVSGVSYEQYF.

In its sample, this clone was seen once. The chain combines TRBV10-3 with TRBJ1-1; 8 positions agree with TRBD1. Trimming took 9 bases from V and 4 from J; bases not matched to a gene: 10. Germline V CDR1 and CDR2: ENHRY, SYGVKD. This CDR3 contains 14 residues. CDR3 nucleotide sequence: TGTGCCATAGGGGCAGGGGGCGACGGCACTGAAGCTTTCTTT. Amino acid sequence: CAIGAGGDGTEAFF.

This clone has more than one count but fewer than ten. The chain employs TRBV2 and TRBJ2-1; tentatively, D is TRBD2 (6 bases). CDR3 length equals 16 residues. CDR1 is SNHLY, CDR2 FYNNEI, per germline. V was clipped by 5 bases and J by 4 bases, with 18 bases between them. The CDR3 region is CASSPPAASVYNEQFF. The CDR3 DNA reads as TGTGCCAGCAGTCCCCCCGCGGCTAGCGTGTACAATGAGCAGTTCTTC.

This chain uses TRBV29-1 with TRBJ1-4; 7 positions match TRBD1. The CDR3 is 14 amino acids. The germline CDR1 and CDR2 sequences are SQVTM and ANQGSEA. V lost 1 base to trimming and J lost 7 bases; unmatched junction nucleotides: 6. The CDR3 coding sequence is TGCAGCGTTGAAGCGGGACAGCCTACTGAAAAACTGTTTTTT. This encodes CSVEAGQPTEKLFF.

This clone has at least ten counts. This rearrangement joins TRBV7-2 to TRBJ1-5, with a weak D call TRBD1 (5 bases). The CDR3 has 18 amino acids. V dropped 4 bases and J dropped 6 bases, with 25 bases sitting between them. Looked up from germline, CDR1 is SGHTA and CDR2 is FQGNSA. CDR3: CASSSVHRGMGTSQPQHF. CDR3 bases: TGTGCCAGCAGCTCGGTTCACCGGGGGATGGGAACCAGTCAGCCCCAGCATTTT.

The chain has TRBV21-1 and TRBJ2-7; TRBD1, the D gene given by the table, was not confirmed from the DNA. TRBV21-1 is a recognized pseudogene. This CDR3 region has 17 residues. As DNA, the CDR3 is TGTGCCAGCAGCATAAGGGGAACCAACCGAAATACCTACGAGCAGTACTTC. Translation: CASSIRGTNRNTYEQYF.

The rearrangement joins TRBV11-2 to TRBJ2-2; TRBD2 agrees at 11 bases. Germline V CDR1 and CDR2: SGHAT, FQNNGV. The ends lost 5 bases at V and 4 bases at J; junction bases unmatched: 3. The CDR3 totals 15 residues. The CDR3 spells CASSPGLAGTGELFF. The CDR3 coding sequence is TGTGCCAGCAGCCCAGGACTAGCGGGCACCGGGGAGCTGTTTTTT. The variable domain in full, completed from reference TRBV11-2 and TRBJ2-2, reads EAGVAQSPRYKIIEKRQSVAFWCNPISGHATLYWYQQILGQGPKLLIQFQNNGVVDDSQLPKDRFSAERLKGVDSTLKIQPAKLEDSAVYLCASSPGLAGTGELFFGEGSRLTVL.

This chain connects TRBV29-1 to TRBJ2-7; 8 positions match TRBD1. This CDR3 has 13 amino acids. With V trimmed by 4 bases and J by 2 bases, 4 bases remained unmatched. The germline V gene encodes CDR1 SQVTM and CDR2 ANQGSEA. The CDR3 loop reads CSVVTGGTYEQYF. CDR3 coding DNA: TGCAGCGTTGTAACAGGGGGGACCTACGAGCAGTACTTC.

As DNA, the CDR3 is TGTGCCAGCAGCACTCTTGGAGGAGAGACCCAGTACTTC. It yields the protein CASSTLGGETQYF. V and J are TRBV3-1 (or the pseudogene TRBV3-2) and TRBJ2-5; TRBD2 might be the D (5 bases). This CDR3 has 13 amino acids. Between the trimmed V and J ends, which lost 5 bases and 4 bases, there was a span of 11 bases. Germline CDR1 and CDR2: LGHDT and YNNKEL (reference sequence).

The CDR3 sequence is CASSPSGLAGGQSYNEQFF. CDR3 coding DNA: TGTGCCAGCAGCCCCTCGGGGCTAGCGGGAGGCCAATCCTACAATGAGCAGTTCTTC. The gene calls are TRBV7-2 and TRBJ2-1, with 11 bases lining up with TRBD2. J gave up 1 base and V 5 bases, and 13 bases lay outside the gene matches. The CDR3 length is 19 residues. Germline CDR1 reads SGHTA; CDR2 reads FQGNSA.

The J gene is TRBJ2-3, the V gene TRBV19; 9 bases agree with TRBD1. Unmatched junction bases numbered 7, after V lost 5 bases and J lost 1 base. The CDR3 runs to 16 residues. CDR1 LNHDA and CDR2 SQIVND come from the germline V gene (reference sequence). CDR3 amino acids: CASSPDRGEGTDTQYF. The CDR3 DNA reads TGTGCCAGTAGTCCGGACAGGGGTGAGGGCACAGATACGCAGTATTTT. The variable domain in full, completed from reference TRBV19 and TRBJ2-3, reads DGGITQSPKYLFRKEGQNVTLSCEQNLNHDAMYWYRQDPGQGLRLIYYSQIVNDFQKGDIAEGYSVSREKKESFPLTVTSAQKNPTAFYLCASSPDRGEGTDTQYFGPGTRLTVL.

The J gene is TRBJ1-1, the V gene TRBV24-1, with D uncertain. Per germline, CDR1 KGHDR and CDR2 SFDVKD. This CDR3 has 13 amino acids. Trimming shortened V by 2 bases and J by 4 bases, and 7 bases separated the two germline ends. CDR3 sequence: CATSDSGGTEAFF. The CDR3 bases are TGTGCCACCAGTGATTCGGGAGGCACTGAAGCTTTCTTT.

V and J are TRBV14 and TRBJ1-1; D is uncertain. Germline V lookup: CDR1 SGHDN, CDR2 FVKESK. The V gene lost 4 bases and the J gene lost 1 base, with 7 bases spanning the gap. CDR3 size: 13 residues. CDR3 nucleotides: TGTGCCAGCAGCCGGTCAGGGAACACTGAAGCTTTCTTT. This encodes CASSRSGNTEAFF.

The gene calls are TRBV11-2 and TRBJ2-1, with 9 bases matching TRBD2. The CDR3 consists of 17 residues. The germline gives CDR1 SGHAT, CDR2 FQNNGV. J gave up 4 bases and V 0 bases, and 7 bases lay outside the gene matches. The CDR3: CASSLEGAGGPYNEQFF. The CDR3 coding sequence is TGTGCCAGCAGCTTAGAAGGGGCGGGAGGGCCTTACAATGAGCAGTTCTTC.